A selection of T cell receptor beta chains follows, all from one sample in a study of blood T cell repertoires in COVID-19. Some clones are missing from TCRdb's copy, which holds only in-frame ones; the method was immunoSEQ multiplex PCR. In the table there are 200,000 to 250,000 clones, about 90% of which are singletons. The sequenced sample was peripheral blood. Receptors originate from a man aged 30 to 45 with acute or convalescent COVID-19. Each CDR3 is given with its conserved first and last residue. A D gene is named only where the DNA matches it firmly. Only some rows state a clone size, as once, few, many or a class for expanded clones.

V gene	clone size	J gene	D gene	CDR3 DNA	CDR3 protein
TRBV7-3	-	TRBJ2-1	TRBD1	TGTGCCAGCAGCCCCGGGACAGGGACCGGGGATGAGCAGTTCTTC	CASSPGTGTGDEQFF
TRBV7-3	once	TRBJ1-1	-	TGTGCCAGCAGCTTAGGGGGGAACGCTGAAGCTTTCTTT	CASSLGGNAEAFF
TRBV15	-	TRBJ2-1	TRBD2	TGTGCCACCAGCAGAGGCCGCGGGGGATTTGCGGGGTGGATCAATGAGCAGTTCTTC	CATSRGRGGFAGWINEQFF
TRBV7-9	-	TRBJ2-3	TRBD2	TGTGCCAGCAGCACCAGGCGGGAGACAGATACGCAGTATTTT	CASSTRRETDTQYF
TRBV13	-	TRBJ2-2	TRBD1	TGTGCCAGCAACTACTATCCTTCGGGACAGTCGTGGAGGGAGCTGTTTTTT	CASNYYPSGQSWRELFF
TRBV7-8	once	TRBJ1-4	-	TGTGCCAGCAGCTTAAAGCGGACAGACAAACTTGAAAAACTGTTTTTT	CASSLKRTDKLEKLFF
TRBV4-1	once	TRBJ2-7	TRBD1	TGCGCCAGCAGCCAAGCGGAACAGGGGGCTGGCTCGAACGAGCAGTACTTC	CASSQAEQGAGSNEQYF
TRBV24-1	-	TRBJ2-5	-	TGTGCCACCAGTGTTGCAGTGGAAGAGACCCAGTACTTC	CATSVAVEETQYF
TRBV15	-	TRBJ1-6	-	TGTGCCACCAGCAGGACCGGACGGGAGGATTCACCCCTCCACTTT	CATSRTGREDSPLHF
TRBV4-1	-	TRBJ2-7	-	TGCGCCAGCAGCCAAGATGGGCTCGAGCAGTACTTC	CASSQDGLEQYF
TRBV7-8	once	TRBJ1-6	-	TGTGCCAGCAGCTCGGGACTTACTCAGAATTCACCCCTCCACTTT	CASSSGLTQNSPLHF
TRBV28	-	TRBJ2-7	-	TGTGCCAGCAGTCTCCAGGGGACCTACGAGCAGTACTTC	CASSLQGTYEQYF
TRBV7-2	-	TRBJ1-6	-	TGTGCCAGCAGGCCGAGCTCCTATAATTCACCCCTCCACTTT	CASRPSSYNSPLHF
TRBV28	once	TRBJ1-5	-	TGTGCCAGCAGTTTTTCAGGGGATCATCAGCCCCAGCATTTT	CASSFSGDHQPQHF
TRBV19	-	TRBJ1-1	TRBD1	TGTGCCAGTAGTATGGGGACAGGGTTCAGCACTGAAGCTTTCTTT	CASSMGTGFSTEAFF
TRBV28	few	TRBJ1-3	-	TGTGCCAGCAGTTTACTCCAGGGCCCGACCTCTGGAAACACCATATATTTT	CASSLLQGPTSGNTIYF
TRBV19	few	TRBJ2-7	-	TGTGCCAGTAGCGGACAGTCTACCTCCTACGAGCAGTACTTC	CASSGQSTSYEQYF
TRBV28	-	TRBJ1-1	-	TGTGCCAGCAAGGGGGTAAACACTGAAGCTTTCTTT	CASKGVNTEAFF
TRBV3-1/TRBV3-2	few	TRBJ2-7	TRBD2	TGTGCCAGCAGCCAAAGTCTAGCGGGGGGACAGGGCGAGCAGTACTTC	CASSQSLAGGQGEQYF
TRBV5-6	-	TRBJ1-6	-	TGTGCCAGCACCTACGGGACTCTTGATTCACCCCTCCACTTT	CASTYGTLDSPLHF
TRBV2	-	TRBJ2-1	-	TGTGCCAGCAGTGACAGAAAATACAATGAGCAGTTCTTC	CASSDRKYNEQFF
TRBV27	-	TRBJ2-7	TRBD2	TGTGCCAGCAGTTTACGCGGGGGGGCATACGAGCAGTACTTC	CASSLRGGAYEQYF
TRBV5-1	-	TRBJ2-1	TRBD2	TGCGCCAGCAGCTTGGCGGCAATAGCGGGAGTATACAATGAGCAGTTCTTC	CASSLAAIAGVYNEQFF
TRBV7-8	-	TRBJ2-2	-	TGTGCCAGCAGCTTACGGGCGGGGACGAACACCGGGGAGCTGTTTTTT	CASSLRAGTNTGELFF
TRBV28	-	TRBJ1-5	TRBD1	TGTGCCAGCAGTTTGTACGGACAGGGCTTTAATCAGCCCCAGCATTTT	CASSLYGQGFNQPQHF
TRBV12-5	-	TRBJ1-3	-	TGTGCTAGTGGTTTGGTTGGACACGCTGGAAACACCATATATTTT	CASGLVGHAGNTIYF
TRBV19	-	TRBJ1-4	-	TGTGCCAGTGCCGGGAGGACCCCTAATGAAAAACTGTTTTTT	CASAGRTPNEKLFF
TRBV18	-	TRBJ2-2	-	TGTGCCAGCTCACCCGAAGAGAGCGCTGGGGAGCTGTTTTTT	CASSPEESAGELFF
TRBV18	-	TRBJ1-2	-	TGTGCCAGCTCACCGGGCGAAGCTAACTATGGCTACACCTTC	CASSPGEANYGYTF
TRBV7-3	-	TRBJ1-2	-	TGTGCCAGCAGCTTAACGTCGGGCCACCGGACTGAAGGCTACACCTTC	CASSLTSGHRTEGYTF
TRBV18	-	TRBJ1-1	-	TGTGCCAGCTCCCGACAGGTAGTAATGAACACTGAAGCTTTCTTT	CASSRQVVMNTEAFF
TRBV27	-	TRBJ2-3	TRBD2	TGTGCCAGCAGTCACCCTAAGACTAGCGGATCCACAGATACGCAGTATTTT	CASSHPKTSGSTDTQYF
TRBV11-2	-	TRBJ2-1	-	TGTGCCAGCAGCTTAGTAAATAGCGGCTACAATGAGCAGTTCTTC	CASSLVNSGYNEQFF
TRBV12-3/TRBV12-4	-	TRBJ1-2	-	TGTGCCAGCAGTCCACAGGGAGGGTATGGCTACACCTTC	CASSPQGGYGYTF
TRBV6-5	-	TRBJ1-1	-	TGTGCCAGCAGTTATTTTGCACAGGGGAACACTGAAGCTTTCTTT	CASSYFAQGNTEAFF
TRBV5-5	-	TRBJ1-2	-	TGTGCCACCACTTGGGCGATCCGAAACTATGGCTACACCTTC	CATTWAIRNYGYTF
TRBV14	-	TRBJ2-4	TRBD2	TGTGCCAGCAGCCGAGGGACTACGAGCGGCATTCAGTACTTC	CASSRGTTSGIQYF
TRBV2	once	TRBJ2-5	-	TGTGCCAGCAGAGTCCGGGAGCAAGAGACCCAGTACTTC	CASRVREQETQYF
TRBV3-1/TRBV3-2	-	TRBJ2-7	TRBD2	TGTGCCAGCAGCCCGAAACGGACTAGCGGGATTAACGAGCAGTACTTC	CASSPKRTSGINEQYF
TRBV9	-	TRBJ1-2	-	TGTGCCAGCAGCGTGGCAGAAAGAGGCTACACCTTC	CASSVAERGYTF
TRBV7-9	-	TRBJ2-3	-	TGTGCCAGCAGCTTAGTGGGAGTTCGAGAGGGCACAGATACGCAGTATTTT	CASSLVGVREGTDTQYF
TRBV5-1	-	TRBJ2-7	TRBD2	TGCGCCAGCAGCCTGAATGTGGCTAGCGGGACATACGAGCAGTACTTC	CASSLNVASGTYEQYF
TRBV28	-	TRBJ1-5	TRBD1	TGTGCCAGCAGTTCAACCCACAGGGGATCCTGGCAGCCCCAGCATTTT	CASSSTHRGSWQPQHF
TRBV5-1	-	TRBJ2-1	-	TGCGCCAGCAGCCAACTGGTGAGCTCCTACAATGAGCAGTTCTTC	CASSQLVSSYNEQFF
TRBV6-1	-	TRBJ1-1	-	TGTGCCAGCAGTGAGGCAGGGCGAACTGAAGCTTTCTTT	CASSEAGRTEAFF
TRBV5-1	few	TRBJ2-7	TRBD2	TGCGCCAGCAGCCCGATCCTTACTAGCGGGCCTGGCTACGAGCAGTACTTC	CASSPILTSGPGYEQYF
TRBV5-5	-	TRBJ2-3	TRBD2	TGTGCCAGCAGCTTCCCAGCGGGAGGAGATACGCAGTATTTT	CASSFPAGGDTQYF
TRBV19	-	TRBJ2-7	-	TGTGCCAGTAGTTCCCGGACAGCGATATCCTACGAGCAGTACTTC	CASSSRTAISYEQYF
TRBV6-5	-	TRBJ1-2	-	TGTGCCAGCAGTTACCAATCTCCGGCGGACTATGGCTACACCTTC	CASSYQSPADYGYTF
TRBV7-9	-	TRBJ2-1	TRBD1	TGTGCCACTGGGGACAGTACATACAATGAGCAGTTCTTC	CATGDSTYNEQFF
TRBV28	-	TRBJ1-1	-	TGTGCCAGCAGTTCTCAGACAGGCGAAGCTTTCTTT	CASSSQTGEAFF
TRBV11-2	-	TRBJ2-5	-	TGTGCCAGCAGCTTAGGAGGAAAGCGGAAACAGAGAGAGACCCAGTACTTC	CASSLGGKRKQRETQYF
TRBV6-6	-	TRBJ1-2	-	TGTGCCAGCGCCAGGGGTTCTAACTATGGCTACACCTTC	CASARGSNYGYTF
TRBV2	-	TRBJ1-6	-	TGTGCCAGCACTGGCGGGACGGGTTCACCCCTCCACTTT	CASTGGTGSPLHF
TRBV5-6	once	TRBJ1-5	-	TGTGCCAGCAGCCGCGCTACAGGCTATGATCAGCCCCAGCATTTT	CASSRATGYDQPQHF